This TCR beta chain was captured by sequencing in a study of blood T cells in healthy people across ages. CDR3 length equals 13 residues. Germline CDR1 and CDR2: SGHRS and YFSETQ. Between the trimmed V and J ends, which lost 0 bases and 4 bases, there was a span of 7 bases. A second PCR of about 6 to 11 cycles used a sample-barcoded 5' primer and a J-beta primer mix. TCRdb reprocessed the 5' RACE reads with MiXCR, giving one entry per CDR3 protein. The sample yields hundreds of thousands of distinct CDR3 sequences, around 46% seen once. This clonotype was picked up a small number of times. This chain joins TRBV5-1 and TRBJ2-5; unclear D gene. Sequencing input: blood. The receptor's source is a man aged 25-40 years in good health. The CDR3 DNA follows: TGCGCCAGCAGCTTGGAGGCAGGAGAGACCCAGTACTTC. Translating it yields CASSLEAGETQYF. The full variable domain, completed using reference TRBV5-1 and TRBJ2-5, is KAGVTQTPRYLIKTRGQQVTLSCSPISGHRSVSWYQQTPGQGLQFLFEYFSETQRNKGNFPGRFSGRQFSNSRSEMNVSTLELGDSALYLCASSLEAGETQYFGPGTRLLVL.